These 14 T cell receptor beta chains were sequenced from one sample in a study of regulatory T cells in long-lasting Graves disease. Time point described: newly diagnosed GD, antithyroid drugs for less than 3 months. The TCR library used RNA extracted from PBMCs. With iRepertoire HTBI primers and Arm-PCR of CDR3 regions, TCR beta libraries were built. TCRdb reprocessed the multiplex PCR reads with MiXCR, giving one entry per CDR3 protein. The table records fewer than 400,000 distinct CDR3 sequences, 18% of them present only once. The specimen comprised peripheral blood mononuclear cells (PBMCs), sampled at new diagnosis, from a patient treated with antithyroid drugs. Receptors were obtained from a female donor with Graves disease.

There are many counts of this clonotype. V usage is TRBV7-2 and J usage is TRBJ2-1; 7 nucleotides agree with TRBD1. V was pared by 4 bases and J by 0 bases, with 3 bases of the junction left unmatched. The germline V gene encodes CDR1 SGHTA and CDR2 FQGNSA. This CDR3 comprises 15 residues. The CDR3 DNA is TGTGCCAGCAGCTACTGGGACAGCTCCTACAATGAGCAGTTCTTC. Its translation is CASSYWDSSYNEQFF.

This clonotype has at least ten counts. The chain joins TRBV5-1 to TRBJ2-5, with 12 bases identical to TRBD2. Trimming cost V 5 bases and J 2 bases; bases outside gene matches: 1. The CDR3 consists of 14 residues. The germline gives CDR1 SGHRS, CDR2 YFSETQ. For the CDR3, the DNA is TGCGCCAGCAGAGGACTAGCGGGGCAAGAGACCCAGTACTTC. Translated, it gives CASRGLAGQETQYF.

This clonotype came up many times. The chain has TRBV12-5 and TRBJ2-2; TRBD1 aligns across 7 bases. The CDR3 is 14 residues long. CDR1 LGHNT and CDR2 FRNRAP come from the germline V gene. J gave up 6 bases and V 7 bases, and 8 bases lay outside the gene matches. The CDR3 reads CASEWTGRPGELFF. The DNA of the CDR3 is TGTGCTAGTGAATGGACAGGTCGGCCCGGGGAGCTGTTTTTT.

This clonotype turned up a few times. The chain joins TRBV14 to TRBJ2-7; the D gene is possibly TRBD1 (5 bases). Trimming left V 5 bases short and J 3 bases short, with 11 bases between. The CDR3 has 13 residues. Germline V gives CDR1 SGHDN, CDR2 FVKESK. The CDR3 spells CASSSTVSYEQYF. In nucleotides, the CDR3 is TGTGCCAGCAGCTCGACAGTTAGCTACGAGCAGTACTTC.

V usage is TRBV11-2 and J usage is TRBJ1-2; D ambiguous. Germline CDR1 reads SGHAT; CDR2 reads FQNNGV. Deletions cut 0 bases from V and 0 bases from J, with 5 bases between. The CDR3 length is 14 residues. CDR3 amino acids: CASSLDRSNYGYTF. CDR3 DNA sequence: TGTGCCAGCAGCTTAGACAGGTCTAACTATGGCTACACCTTC. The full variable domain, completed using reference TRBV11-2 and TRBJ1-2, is EAGVAQSPRYKIIEKRQSVAFWCNPISGHATLYWYQQILGQGPKLLIQFQNNGVVDDSQLPKDRFSAERLKGVDSTLKIQPAKLEDSAVYLCASSLDRSNYGYTFGSGTRLTVV.

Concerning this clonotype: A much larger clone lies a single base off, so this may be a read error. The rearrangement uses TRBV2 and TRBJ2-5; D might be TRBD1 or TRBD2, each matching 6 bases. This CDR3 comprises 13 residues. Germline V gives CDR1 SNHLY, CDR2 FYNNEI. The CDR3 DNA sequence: TGTGACAGCAGCCTCGCGGAGGGGGTACTTCAGTACTTC. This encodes CDSSLAEGVLQYF.

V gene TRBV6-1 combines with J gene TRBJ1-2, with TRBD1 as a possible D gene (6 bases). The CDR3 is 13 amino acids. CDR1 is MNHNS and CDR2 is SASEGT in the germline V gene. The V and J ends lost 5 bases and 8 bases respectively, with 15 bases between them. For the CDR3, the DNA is TGTGCCAGCAGTCCCCGACAGGTCCGGGGCTACACCTTC. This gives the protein CASSPRQVRGYTF.

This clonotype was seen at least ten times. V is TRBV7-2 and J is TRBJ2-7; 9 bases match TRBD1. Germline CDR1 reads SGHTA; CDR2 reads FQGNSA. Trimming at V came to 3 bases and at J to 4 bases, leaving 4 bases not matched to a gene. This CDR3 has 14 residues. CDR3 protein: CASSFDRGIYEQYF. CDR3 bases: TGTGCCAGCAGCTTCGACAGGGGGATATACGAGCAGTACTTC. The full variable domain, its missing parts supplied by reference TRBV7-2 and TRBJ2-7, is GAGVSQSPSNKVTEKGKDVELRCDPISGHTALYWYRQSLGQGLEFLIYFQGNSAPDKSGLPSDRFSAERTGGSVSTLTIQRTQQEDSAVYLCASSFDRGIYEQYFGPGTRLTVT.

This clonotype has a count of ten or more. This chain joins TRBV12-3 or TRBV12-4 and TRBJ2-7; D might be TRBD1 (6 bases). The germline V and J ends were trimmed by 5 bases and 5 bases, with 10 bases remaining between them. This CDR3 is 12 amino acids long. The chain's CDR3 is CASSQWTDEQYF. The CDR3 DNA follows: TGTGCCAGCAGTCAGTGGACAGACGAGCAGTACTTC.

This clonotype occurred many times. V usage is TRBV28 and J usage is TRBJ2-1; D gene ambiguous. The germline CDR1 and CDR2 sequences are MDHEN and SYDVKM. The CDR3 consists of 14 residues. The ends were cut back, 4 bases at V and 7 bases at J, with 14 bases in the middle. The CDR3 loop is CASSSGPLRNEQFF. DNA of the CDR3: TGTGCCAGCAGTTCGGGTCCATTGAGGAATGAGCAGTTCTTC.

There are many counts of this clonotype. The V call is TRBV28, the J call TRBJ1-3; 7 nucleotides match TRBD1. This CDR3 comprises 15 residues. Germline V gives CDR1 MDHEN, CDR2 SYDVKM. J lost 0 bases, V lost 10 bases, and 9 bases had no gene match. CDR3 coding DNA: TGTGCCACCCTCCGGACAGGCCACTCTGGAAACACCATATATTTT. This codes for CATLRTGHSGNTIYF. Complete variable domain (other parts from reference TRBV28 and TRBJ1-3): DVKVTQSSRYLVKRTGEKVFLECVQDMDHENMFWYRQDPGLGLRLIYFSYDVKMKEKGDIPEGYSVSREKKERFSLILESASTNQTSMYLCATLRTGHSGNTIYFGEGSWLTVV.

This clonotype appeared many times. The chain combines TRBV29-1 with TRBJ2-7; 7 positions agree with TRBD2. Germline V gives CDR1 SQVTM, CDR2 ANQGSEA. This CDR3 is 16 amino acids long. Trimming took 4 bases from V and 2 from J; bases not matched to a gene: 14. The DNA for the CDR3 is TGCAGCGTTGTCGCCCCGACGGCTAGCGGCGCCTACGAGCAGTACTTC. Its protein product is CSVVAPTASGAYEQYF.

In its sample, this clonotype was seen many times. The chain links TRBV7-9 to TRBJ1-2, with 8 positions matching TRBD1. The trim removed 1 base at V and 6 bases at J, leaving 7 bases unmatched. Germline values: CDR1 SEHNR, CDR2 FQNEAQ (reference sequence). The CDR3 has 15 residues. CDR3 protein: CASSLGQGRKDGYTF. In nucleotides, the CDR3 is TGTGCCAGCAGCTTAGGACAGGGGAGGAAGGATGGCTACACCTTC.

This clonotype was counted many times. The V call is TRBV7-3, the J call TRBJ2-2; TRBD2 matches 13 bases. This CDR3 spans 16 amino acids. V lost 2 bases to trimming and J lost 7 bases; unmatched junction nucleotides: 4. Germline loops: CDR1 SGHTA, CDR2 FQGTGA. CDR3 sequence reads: CASSLGLAGANGELFF. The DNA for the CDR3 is TGTGCCAGCAGCTTAGGACTAGCGGGAGCAAACGGGGAGCTGTTTTTT.